This TCR beta chain is from a study of T cells after posttransplantation cyclophosphamide. Study results and limitations: Donor-recipient repertoire similarity was low at 1-2 months, rising over year one. After PTCy, TRB diversity resembled that of CNI/methotrexate controls. Blood and skin or GI T cell repertoires showed limited TRB overlap.

On the day of bone marrow donation, the related graft donor provided peripheral blood. This clone was counted ten times or more. Its target is not known. Generated by immunoSEQ multiplex PCR, the TCRdb table keeps only in-frame clones and is missing some. The sample has 25,000 to 35,000 clones, none seen only once; the top ten hold about 4.3%. The ends lost 1 base at V and 4 bases at J; junction bases unmatched: 1. CDR3 size: 13 residues. Source material: PBMCs. This chain links TRBV12-3 or TRBV12-4 with TRBJ2-7, with 7 bases lining up with TRBD2. The receptor's source is a woman aged 25 to 39 in good health and a related stem cell transplant donor. The DNA for the CDR3 is TGTGCCAGCAGTTTAGGGACTAGTTACGAGCAGTACTTC. This sequence encodes CASSLGTSYEQYF.